Listed below are T cell receptor beta chains from one sample, sequenced in a study of CD8+ T cells in alopecia areata. Sequenced by immunoSEQ multiplex PCR; TCRdb stores in-frame clones only, minus some. This sample has approximately 210,000 clones, with 43% found just once. The sequencing used CD4+ T cells sorted from blood, collected at roughly week 36, from a patient treated with tofacitinib. Receptors were obtained from a human donor with alopecia areata. CDR3s include the opening cysteine and the closing phenylalanine or tryptophan. The D gene is left open where the match is weak. Clone size, where shown, is once, few, many, or a class for clones that have expanded.

d_gene	v_gene	abundance	j_gene	CDR3aa	CDR3nt
TRBD1	TRBV28	few	TRBJ2-7	CASSLSPRGRYEQYF	TGTGCCAGCAGTTTATCGCCCAGGGGGCGTTACGAGCAGTACTTC
TRBD2	TRBV29-1	-	TRBJ2-1	CSVSPGTINNEQFF	TGCAGCGTCTCCCCAGGGACTATTAACAATGAGCAGTTCTTC
-	TRBV11-2	once	TRBJ2-3	CASSLDLDTASTDTQYF	TGTGCCAGCAGCTTAGATCTAGATACGGCTAGCACAGATACGCAGTATTTT
-	TRBV4-1	-	TRBJ2-1	CASSQDTGRGYNEQFF	TGCGCCAGCAGCCAAGATACAGGCAGGGGCTACAATGAGCAGTTCTTC
-	TRBV30	few	TRBJ2-6	CAWTRRGGYSGANVLTF	TGTGCCTGGACCAGGAGGGGAGGCTACTCTGGGGCCAACGTCCTGACTTTC
-	TRBV27	-	TRBJ2-7	CATQRRDGNEQYF	TGTGCCACGCAGAGACGGGACGGGAACGAGCAGTACTTC
TRBD2	TRBV4-1	-	TRBJ2-7	CASSPRLSTSGTYEQYF	TGCGCCAGCAGCCCCAGACTCTCAACTAGCGGCACCTACGAGCAGTACTTC
-	TRBV6-1	-	TRBJ1-1	CASSVTANTEAFF	TGTGCCAGCAGTGTGACAGCCAACACTGAAGCTTTCTTT
-	TRBV29-1	once	TRBJ1-1	CSVSGRSRPEAFF	TGCAGCGTTTCTGGCAGGTCCAGGCCTGAAGCTTTCTTT
-	TRBV29-1	-	TRBJ2-5	CSVGNSIRETQYF	TGCAGCGTTGGTAACAGCATTAGGGAGACCCAGTACTTC
-	TRBV28	-	TRBJ1-2	CASSYVNYGYTF	TGTGCCAGCAGTTACGTCAACTATGGCTACACCTTC
TRBD1	TRBV7-2	once	TRBJ1-2	CASSSLSAGGVGYTF	TGTGCCAGCAGCAGCCTGTCGGCAGGGGGTGTAGGCTACACCTTC
TRBD1	TRBV5-1	-	TRBJ2-7	CASSSDRFVNEQYF	TGCGCCAGCAGCTCGGACAGGTTCGTGAACGAGCAGTACTTC
-	TRBV13	-	TRBJ2-3	CASSFPGTTDTQYF	TGTGCCAGCAGCTTCCCTGGGACGACGGATACGCAGTATTTT
TRBD2	TRBV9	-	TRBJ2-1	CASSVGLAVYNEQFF	TGTGCCAGCAGCGTAGGACTAGCGGTCTACAATGAGCAGTTCTTC
-	TRBV19	-	TRBJ1-2	CASLAGSNYGYTF	TGTGCCAGTTTAGCCGGGTCAAACTATGGCTACACCTTC
TRBD2	TRBV6-1	-	TRBJ2-1	CASSPSGTKGNEQFF	TGTGCCAGCAGTCCTAGCGGGACCAAAGGGAATGAGCAGTTCTTC
-	TRBV18	-	TRBJ2-6	CASTTPSGANVLTF	TGTGCCAGCACCACCCCATCTGGGGCCAACGTCCTGACTTTC
-	TRBV30	once	TRBJ2-7	CAWRVPPGEQYF	TGTGCCTGGAGGGTTCCCCCGGGGGAGCAGTACTTC
-	TRBV7-3	few	TRBJ1-1	CASRLGRNTEAFF	TGTGCCAGCAGACTCGGCCGAAACACTGAAGCTTTCTTT
-	TRBV7-8	once	TRBJ1-2	CASSFRTYGYTF	TGTGCCAGCAGCTTCCGAACCTATGGCTACACCTTC
-	TRBV2	-	TRBJ1-1	CASRVDRNTEAFF	TGTGCCAGCAGGGTAGACAGGAACACTGAAGCTTTCTTT
TRBD2	TRBV5-4	few	TRBJ2-1	CASRSGTRGNEQFF	TGTGCCAGCAGATCCGGGACTAGGGGCAATGAGCAGTTCTTC
-	TRBV28	few	TRBJ1-4	CASSISPRRPNEKLFF	TGTGCCAGCAGTATAAGCCCGCGGAGGCCTAATGAAAAACTGTTTTTT
TRBD1	TRBV5-1	many	TRBJ2-5	CASSPGQVQETQYF	TGCGCCAGCAGCCCGGGACAGGTCCAAGAGACCCAGTACTTC
-	TRBV9	-	TRBJ2-4	CASSSTVAKNIQYF	TGTGCCAGCAGCTCCACAGTAGCCAAAAACATTCAGTACTTC
TRBD2	TRBV4-1	few	TRBJ2-1	CASSLTSGRAEQFF	TGCGCCAGCAGCCTAACTAGCGGGAGGGCGGAGCAGTTCTTC
-	TRBV11-2	-	TRBJ2-3	CASSFLSFVLDTQYF	TGTGCCAGCAGCTTTCTGTCGTTCGTCCTAGATACGCAGTATTTT
TRBD2	TRBV29-1	-	TRBJ2-1	CSAGLAGGTLNEQFF	TGCAGCGCCGGGCTAGCGGGAGGAACCCTCAATGAGCAGTTCTTC
TRBD1	TRBV15	few	TRBJ2-2	CATSRAAGGPGELFF	TGTGCCACCAGCAGAGCGGCAGGGGGCCCCGGGGAGCTGTTTTTT
-	TRBV30	-	TRBJ1-4	CAWRSGLGAGEKLFF	TGTGCCTGGCGCTCCGGATTGGGGGCTGGAGAAAAACTGTTTTTT
-	TRBV4-2	few	TRBJ2-7	CASSQGERSSYEQYF	TGTGCCAGCAGCCAAGGGGAGCGGAGCTCCTACGAGCAGTACTTC
TRBD2	TRBV29-1	-	TRBJ2-7	CSVVMTLAGGAEQYF	TGCAGCGTTGTCATGACGCTAGCGGGAGGGGCCGAGCAGTACTTC
TRBD1	TRBV29-1	-	TRBJ1-2	CSVGPRQGNYGYTF	TGCAGCGTTGGCCCCCGACAGGGGAACTATGGCTACACCTTC
-	TRBV4-3	-	TRBJ2-1	CASSLGRGNYNEQFF	TGCGCCAGCAGCTTGGGAAGGGGTAACTACAATGAGCAGTTCTTC
TRBD2	TRBV30	-	TRBJ2-7	CAGTSGTYEQYF	TGTGCCGGGACTAGCGGGACCTACGAGCAGTACTTC
-	TRBV18	-	TRBJ2-3	CASSPAVADTQYF	TGTGCCAGCTCACCAGCGGTCGCAGATACGCAGTATTTT
-	TRBV29-1	-	TRBJ1-1	CSATDEGKAFF	TGCAGCGCGACGGACGAGGGTAAAGCTTTCTTT
-	TRBV28	few	TRBJ2-5	CASSRPRVAETQYF	TGTGCCAGCAGCCGACCCAGGGTAGCGGAGACCCAGTACTTC
TRBD2	TRBV28	few	TRBJ2-3	CASLANIAGVHKDTQYF	TGTGCCAGCCTAGCTAACATAGCGGGAGTTCATAAAGATACGCAGTATTTT
TRBD2	TRBV30	few	TRBJ2-2	CAWSLGLAGNTGELFF	TGTGCCTGGAGCCTCGGACTAGCGGGGAACACCGGGGAGCTGTTTTTT
TRBD2	TRBV7-2	-	TRBJ2-5	CASSPLGTTEETQYF	TGTGCCAGCAGCCCGTTGGGGACTACCGAAGAGACCCAGTACTTC
-	TRBV5-1	-	TRBJ2-7	CASSLGASYSYEQYF	TGCGCCAGCAGCTTGGGGGCCTCCTACTCCTACGAGCAGTACTTC
TRBD2	TRBV9	-	TRBJ2-2	CASSVAASGIAGELFF	TGTGCCAGCAGCGTAGCCGCTAGCGGGATCGCCGGGGAGCTGTTTTTT
TRBD2	TRBV29-1	-	TRBJ2-1	CSVESGTSSQNEQFF	TGCAGCGTTGAATCCGGGACTAGCAGTCAAAATGAGCAGTTCTTC
TRBD1	TRBV4-1	-	TRBJ2-7	CASSPPGQGAYEQYF	TGCGCCAGCAGCCCGCCGGGACAGGGGGCTTACGAGCAGTACTTC
-	TRBV18	-	TRBJ1-5	CASSGQGGNQPQHF	TGTGCCAGCTCGGGGCAGGGTGGCAATCAGCCCCAGCATTTT
-	TRBV25-1	-	TRBJ2-3	CASTPATYTDTQYF	TGTGCCAGCACCCCAGCGACCTACACAGATACGCAGTATTTT
-	TRBV4-1	few	TRBJ1-2	CASSQDIVRANYGYTF	TGCGCCAGCAGCCAAGACATAGTTCGAGCTAACTATGGCTACACCTTC
-	TRBV7-3	-	TRBJ1-1	CASSRSVDTEAFF	TGTGCCAGCAGCCGGAGTGTGGACACTGAAGCTTTCTTT
-	TRBV28	medium-sized	TRBJ2-5	CASSLEETQYF	TGTGCCAGCAGTTTAGAAGAGACCCAGTACTTC
-	TRBV29-1	-	TRBJ2-4	CSSWDGTKNIQYF	TGCAGCTCATGGGACGGAACCAAAAACATTCAGTACTTC
-	TRBV29-1	few	TRBJ1-3	CSVIDWSSGNTIYF	TGCAGCGTTATAGACTGGAGCTCTGGAAACACCATATATTTT
-	TRBV10-3	-	TRBJ2-4	CAISESSDFKNIQYF	TGTGCCATCAGTGAGTCATCCGATTTCAAAAACATTCAGTACTTC
TRBD1	TRBV11-2	few	TRBJ2-2	CASSPQGGNTGELFF	TGTGCCAGCAGCCCACAGGGGGGGAACACCGGGGAGCTGTTTTTT
TRBD1	TRBV29-1	-	TRBJ1-5	CSVTQGDQPQHF	TGCAGCGTGACCCAGGGGGATCAGCCCCAGCATTTT
-	TRBV19	-	TRBJ2-5	CASSTGGLMSQETQYF	TGTGCCAGTAGTACCGGAGGACTGATGTCACAAGAGACCCAGTACTTC
TRBD1	TRBV9	-	TRBJ1-1	CASSPRTHGTGSGTEAFF	TGTGCCAGCAGCCCTCGAACCCATGGGACAGGGTCGGGCACTGAAGCTTTCTTT
-	TRBV10-3	many	TRBJ2-1	CAISESRNEQFF	TGTGCCATCAGTGAGTCGAGAAATGAGCAGTTCTTC